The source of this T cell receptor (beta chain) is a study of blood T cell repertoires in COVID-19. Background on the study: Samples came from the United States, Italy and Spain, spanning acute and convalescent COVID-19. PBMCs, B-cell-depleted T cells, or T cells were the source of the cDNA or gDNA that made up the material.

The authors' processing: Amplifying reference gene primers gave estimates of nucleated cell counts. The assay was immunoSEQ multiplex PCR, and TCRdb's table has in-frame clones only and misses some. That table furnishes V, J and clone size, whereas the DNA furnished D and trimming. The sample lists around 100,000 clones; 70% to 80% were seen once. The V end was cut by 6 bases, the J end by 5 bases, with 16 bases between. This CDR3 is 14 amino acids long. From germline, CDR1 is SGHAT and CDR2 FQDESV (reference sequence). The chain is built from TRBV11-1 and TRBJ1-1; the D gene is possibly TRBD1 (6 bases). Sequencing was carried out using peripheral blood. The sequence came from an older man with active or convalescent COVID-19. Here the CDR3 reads CASSSTGRRTEAFF. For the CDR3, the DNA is TGTGCCAGCAGTTCGACAGGTCGGCGGACTGAAGCTTTCTTT.